This T cell receptor (beta chain) was profiled in a study of blood T cell repertoires in COVID-19. Across the whole study: Donors in the United States, Italy and Spain gave samples during acute or convalescent COVID-19. PBMCs, B-cell-depleted T cells, or T cells provided the cDNA or gDNA that made up the material.

Germline V gene data show CDR1 as ENHRY and CDR2 as SYGVKD. The CDR3 runs to 13 residues. V lost 4 bases and J 4 bases, leaving 8 bases between the germline ends. In the authors' workflow: It was from reference gene primer amplification that nucleated cell counts were estimated. Measured with immunoSEQ multiplex PCR; TCRdb has only the in-frame clones, and not every one. V and J calls and clone size follow that table, whereas D and trimming were derived from the DNA. This table has around 250,000 clones, 86% appearing once. The chain couples TRBV10-3 to TRBJ1-3; the D is unclear. The sequenced sample was peripheral blood. This TCR was recovered from a young man with active or convalescent COVID-19. CDR3 DNA: TGTGCCATCAGTGGTTCCAGGGGAAACACCATATATTTT. Protein product: CAISGSRGNTIYF.